There are a few counts of the clone carrying this T cell receptor beta chain. These data originate in a study of early T cells in non-severe SARS-CoV-2 infection. MiXCR, run by TCRdb on the 5' RACE reads, gives a single entry per CDR3 protein. The data contain some 40,000 distinct CDR3 sequences, 3.5% to 5% of them singletons. The CDR3 totals 13 residues. The V and J ends lost 0 bases and 6 bases respectively, with 5 bases between them. From germline, CDR1 is LGHNT and CDR2 FRNRAP. The TCR originated in an adult who was a healthcare worker with PCR-confirmed SARS-CoV-2 infection or an uninfected control (not recorded which). The chain employs TRBV12-5 and TRBJ2-2; D is unclear. The sample consisted of whole blood. CDR3 coding DNA: TGTGCTAGTGGTTTGGTAGGGTCCGGGGAGCTGTTTTTT. Translating it yields CASGLVGSGELFF.